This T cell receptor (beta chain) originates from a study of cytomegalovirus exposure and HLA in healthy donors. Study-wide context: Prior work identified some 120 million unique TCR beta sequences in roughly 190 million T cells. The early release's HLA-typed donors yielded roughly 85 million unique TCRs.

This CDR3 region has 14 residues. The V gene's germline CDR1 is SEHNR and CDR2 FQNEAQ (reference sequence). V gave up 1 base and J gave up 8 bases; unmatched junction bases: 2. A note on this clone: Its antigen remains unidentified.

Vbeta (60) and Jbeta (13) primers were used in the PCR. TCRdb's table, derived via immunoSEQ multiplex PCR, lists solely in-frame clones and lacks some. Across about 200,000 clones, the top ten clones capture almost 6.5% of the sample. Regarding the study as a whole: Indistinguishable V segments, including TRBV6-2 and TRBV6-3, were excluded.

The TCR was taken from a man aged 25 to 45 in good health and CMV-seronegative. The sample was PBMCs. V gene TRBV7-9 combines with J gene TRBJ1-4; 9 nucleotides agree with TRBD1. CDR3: CASSLGTGEEKLFF. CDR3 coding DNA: TGTGCCAGCAGCTTAGGGACAGGGGAAGAAAAACTGTTTTTT.